The rows below give T cell receptor beta chains drawn from one sample of a study of persistence of HIV-infected CD4 T cells. These receptors lack a known antigen. Method: immunoSEQ multiplex PCR; TCRdb's copy keeps in-frame clones and lacks some. The sample contains approximately 46,000 clones, just under 90% of which appear only once. Sequences were derived from CD4+ T cells sorted from PBMCs after approximately 19-hour stimulation, sampled from a patient who received antiretroviral therapy. The receptors shown here come from an adult woman with HIV who was CMV-seropositive. CDR3s include the opening cysteine and the closing phenylalanine or tryptophan. The order of the fields is J gene, clone size, D gene, V gene, CDR3 protein, CDR3 DNA. A D gene is named only where the DNA matches it firmly. Clone size is stated in some rows and not others, as once, few, many or a class when expanded.

>TRBJ1-5|.|TRBD1|TRBV15
CATSSPGQGSNQPQHF
TGTGCCACCAGCAGTCCGGGACAGGGTAGCAATCAGCCCCAGCATTTT
>TRBJ2-6|.|TRBD2|TRBV10-3
CAIREEATGANVLTF
TGTGCCATCCGGGAGGAGGCCACTGGGGCCAACGTCCTGACTTTC
>TRBJ1-2|.|.|TRBV7-9
CASSSPGARKGLSGYTF
TGTGCCAGCAGCTCCCCCGGCGCCCGAAAAGGGCTTAGTGGCTACACCTTC
>TRBJ1-1|.|.|TRBV3-1/TRBV3-2
CASSQDKGGSNTEAFF
TGTGCCAGCAGCCAAGATAAGGGAGGATCGAACACTGAAGCTTTCTTT
>TRBJ1-2|.|.|TRBV6-1
CASSEAQGSYGYTF
TGTGCCAGCAGTGAAGCCCAGGGGTCCTATGGCTACACCTTC
>TRBJ1-1|.|.|TRBV20-1
CSASKALEAFF
TGCAGTGCTAGTAAGGCCCTTGAAGCTTTCTTT
>TRBJ2-2|.|.|TRBV9
CASSVVGTRAGELFF
TGTGCCAGCAGCGTAGTCGGGACCCGGGCCGGGGAGCTGTTTTTT
>TRBJ1-3|.|TRBD1|TRBV30
CAWSVIGTGSSGNTIYF
TGTGCCTGGAGTGTCATCGGGACAGGGAGCTCTGGAAACACCATATATTTT
>TRBJ2-1|.|TRBD1|TRBV7-2
CASSLAPGGVWEQFF
TGTGCCAGCAGCTTAGCCCCAGGGGGTGTGTGGGAGCAGTTCTTC
>TRBJ2-7|.|.|TRBV15
CATSSRRGLAYEQYF
TGTGCCACCAGCAGCCGTCGGGGGTTAGCCTACGAGCAGTACTTC
>TRBJ2-2|.|.|TRBV14
CASSREVGNTGELFF
TGTGCCAGCAGCCGTGAAGTAGGGAACACCGGGGAGCTGTTTTTT
>TRBJ2-2|.|TRBD2|TRBV19
CASSAPTSGRALAGELFF
TGTGCCAGTAGTGCCCCTACTAGCGGGAGGGCCCTCGCCGGGGAGCTGTTTTTT
>TRBJ2-3|.|.|TRBV1
CTSSHQEEHTQYF
TGCACCAGCAGCCACCAAGAGGAACATACGCAGTATTTT
>TRBJ2-3|.|.|TRBV9
CASSVGQTPFSTDTQYF
TGTGCCAGCAGCGTAGGTCAGACACCTTTTAGCACAGATACGCAGTATTTT
>TRBJ2-7|once|TRBD2|TRBV7-9
CASSLVRWLAGEGSYEQYF
TGTGCCAGCAGCTTAGTTCGGTGGTTAGCGGGAGAGGGCTCCTACGAGCAGTACTTC
>TRBJ1-2|once|.|TRBV19
CASSIMSGYTF
TGTGCCAGTAGTATCATGAGCGGCTACACCTTC
>TRBJ1-2|.|.|TRBV12-3/TRBV12-4
CASSLAIRYGYTF
TGTGCCAGCAGTCTCGCCATCCGGTATGGCTACACCTTC
>TRBJ2-7|.|.|TRBV15
CATSPGAGPVYEQYF
TGTGCCACCAGCCCCGGCGCGGGGCCGGTTTACGAGCAGTACTTC
>TRBJ2-2|.|.|TRBV15
CATSSVGGIGELFF
TGTGCCACCAGCAGTGTAGGGGGAATCGGGGAGCTGTTTTTT
>TRBJ2-7|.|.|TRBV28
CASSLEGNEQYF
TGTGCCAGCAGTTTGGAGGGTAACGAGCAGTACTTC
>TRBJ2-7|.|.|TRBV6-6
CASSPIGREQYF
TGTGCCAGCAGCCCAATCGGACGGGAGCAGTACTTC
>TRBJ1-1|.|TRBD1|TRBV5-1
CASSLDGQGAEAFF
TGCGCCAGCAGCTTGGATGGACAGGGGGCTGAAGCTTTCTTT
>TRBJ1-1|.|.|TRBV28
CASSPSHAGREAFF
TGTGCCAGCAGTCCCTCCCATGCGGGGCGTGAGGCTTTCTTT
>TRBJ2-7|.|TRBD1|TRBV5-1
CASSSVPGQGTDEQYF
TGCGCCAGCAGCTCAGTCCCGGGACAGGGTACCGACGAGCAGTACTTC
>TRBJ2-7|.|.|TRBV21-1
CASSTKHRDGYYEQYF
TGTGCCAGCAGCACCAAACACCGGGACGGGTACTACGAGCAGTACTTC
>TRBJ1-1|.|.|TRBV3-1/TRBV3-2
CASSQGFGSAFF
TGTGCCAGCAGCCAAGGTTTCGGTTCAGCTTTCTTT
>TRBJ2-1|.|.|TRBV28
CASRHPGGGNPREQFF
TGTGCCAGCAGACACCCGGGCGGAGGAAACCCCCGGGAGCAGTTCTTC
>TRBJ1-3|.|.|TRBV5-1
CASSPKSLGNTIYF
TGCGCCAGCAGCCCAAAATCTCTCGGGAACACCATATATTTT
>TRBJ1-2|.|TRBD1|TRBV25-1
CASRGTGDGYTF
TGTGCCAGCAGGGGGACAGGTGATGGCTACACCTTC
>TRBJ2-7|.|.|TRBV7-9
CASSLAVSSYEQYF
TGTGCCAGCAGCTTAGCGGTTAGCTCCTACGAGCAGTACTTC
>TRBJ1-3|.|.|TRBV9
CASSRYGTASPGNTIYF
TGTGCCAGCAGCCGCTATGGGACCGCGAGCCCTGGAAACACCATATATTTT
>TRBJ2-7|.|.|TRBV3-1/TRBV3-2
CASSQQRSYEQYF
TGTGCCAGCAGCCAACAGCGCTCCTACGAGCAGTACTTC
>TRBJ1-5|.|.|TRBV12-3/TRBV12-4
CASKRSNQPQHF
TGTGCCAGCAAGCGCAGCAATCAGCCCCAGCATTTT
>TRBJ1-1|.|.|TRBV13
CASSPRGGRSGNTEAFF
TGTGCCAGCAGCCCCCGAGGGGGGAGGTCAGGGAACACTGAAGCTTTCTTT
>TRBJ1-2|.|TRBD1|TRBV7-9
CASSYVPIQGQNYGYTF
TGTGCCAGCAGCTACGTACCTATACAGGGACAGAACTATGGCTACACCTTC
>TRBJ2-5|.|.|TRBV24-1
CATSGQETQYF
TGTGCCACCAGTGGCCAAGAGACCCAGTACTTC
>TRBJ1-1|.|TRBD1|TRBV5-1
CASSPGTVTNTEAFF
TGCGCCAGCAGCCCTGGGACAGTGACGAACACTGAAGCTTTCTTT
>TRBJ2-5|.|.|TRBV12-3/TRBV12-4
CASSPGGQETQYF
TGTGCCAGCAGTCCCGGGGGCCAAGAGACCCAGTACTTC
>TRBJ2-7|.|TRBD1|TRBV18
CASSPPVGTGASYEQYF
TGTGCCAGCTCACCACCGGTGGGGACAGGGGCCTCCTACGAGCAGTACTTC
>TRBJ2-1|.|TRBD2|TRBV3-1/TRBV3-2
CASSQDRVAGVNEQFF
TGTGCCAGCAGCCAAGATCGGGTAGCGGGAGTCAATGAGCAGTTCTTC
>TRBJ1-2|.|.|TRBV27
CASRPTGTYGYTF
TGTGCCAGCAGGCCTACAGGGACCTATGGCTACACCTTC
>TRBJ1-4|.|.|TRBV30
CARTMGSGEKLFF
TGTGCCCGAACGATGGGTTCAGGGGAAAAACTGTTTTTT
>TRBJ2-3|once|.|TRBV19
CASSISELDTQYF
TGTGCCAGTAGTATTTCAGAGCTGGATACGCAGTATTTT
>TRBJ1-3|few|.|TRBV5-5
CASSLIQSSGNTIYF
TGTGCCAGCAGCCTGATACAAAGCTCTGGAAACACCATATATTTT
>TRBJ1-4|.|.|TRBV19
CASSISYGEGEKLFF
TGTGCCAGTAGTATCTCCTACGGAGAGGGGGAAAAACTGTTTTTT
>TRBJ1-6|.|TRBD1|TRBV30
CAWSLGQGSPLHF
TGTGCCTGGAGTTTGGGACAGGGATCACCCCTCCACTTT
>TRBJ1-1|.|.|TRBV7-2
CASGQDGRGPEAFF
TGTGCCAGCGGGCAGGATGGGCGGGGACCTGAAGCTTTCTTT
>TRBJ1-1|.|.|TRBV30
CALTSGVEAFF
TGTGCCTTAACCTCAGGGGTAGAAGCTTTCTTT
>TRBJ2-5|.|.|TRBV7-2
CASSRGLGDQTQYF
TGTGCCAGCAGCCGGGGGCTAGGGGACCAGACCCAGTACTTC
>TRBJ1-1|.|.|TRBV14
CASSPRVFGTEAFF
TGTGCCAGCAGCCCAAGGGTCTTTGGGACTGAAGCTTTCTTT
>TRBJ1-2|.|TRBD1|TRBV5-1
CASSLDGQGYYGYTF
TGCGCCAGCAGCTTGGACGGACAGGGGTACTATGGCTACACCTTC
>TRBJ2-1|once|TRBD2|TRBV5-4
CASSRTSGSFNEQFF
TGTGCCAGCAGCCGAACTAGCGGGAGTTTTAATGAGCAGTTCTTC
>TRBJ2-1|.|TRBD1|TRBV7-8
CASSLPFTGTGGMNEQFF
TGTGCCAGCAGCTTACCGTTCACCGGGACAGGGGGCATGAATGAGCAGTTCTTC
>TRBJ2-7|.|TRBD1|TRBV2
CASRGRQGQYEQYF
TGTGCCAGCAGAGGTCGACAGGGGCAATACGAGCAGTACTTC
>TRBJ1-5|.|.|TRBV18
CASSPMQNQPQHF
TGTGCCAGCTCACCAATGCAGAATCAGCCCCAGCATTTT